The 15 T cell receptor beta chains below come from one sample, sequenced in a study of OX40 agonist ivuxolimab in advanced cancers. Repertoires were generated with immunoSEQ multiplex PCR, while TCRdb's copy carries only in-frame clones and drops some. The sample records about 45,000 clones, 75% to 85% being singletons. Specimen: CD4+ or CD8+ T cells sorted from blood, collected in a trial of the OX40 agonist ivuxolimab. Every receptor here comes from an adult with an advanced solid tumor such as melanoma, head and neck, liver or kidney cancer.

This clone was recorded once. V gene TRBV25-1 combines with J gene TRBJ1-5; D perhaps matches TRBD1 (6 bases). Trimming removed 1 base at V and 8 bases at J, with 12 bases between. Germline V CDR1 and CDR2: MGHDK, SYGVNS. CDR3 length: 14 amino acids. CDR3 nucleotide sequence: TGTGCCAGCAGTGAATTGGGGGCGCGGAAGCCCCAGCATTTT. Translation gives CASSELGARKPQHF.

This clone was detected once. The CDR3 nucleotides are TGTGCCAGCAGCGTAGTGGGGCCTGGGGCCAACGTCCTGACTTTC. This sequence encodes CASSVVGPGANVLTF. The chain combines TRBV9 with TRBJ2-6, with D maybe TRBD1 (5 bases). The CDR3 covers 15 residues. The germline V and J ends were trimmed by 0 bases and 2 bases, with 6 bases remaining between them. CDR1 and CDR2 from the germline V gene are SGDLS and YYNGEE.

This clone was seen a handful of times. V gene TRBV4-1 combines with J gene TRBJ1-1; D possibly corresponds to TRBD1 (6 bases). Trimming pared 0 bases from V and 1 base from J, leaving 9 bases between. Germline V lookup: CDR1 MGHRA, CDR2 YSYEKL. The CDR3 runs to 15 residues. The CDR3 region is CASSQEQGGNTEAFF. The CDR3 DNA is TGCGCCAGCAGCCAAGAACAAGGGGGGAACACTGAAGCTTTCTTT.

This clone turned up a few times. The chain employs TRBV9 and TRBJ2-1; the D gene is possibly TRBD2 (5 bases). V shed 4 bases and J shed 9 bases, with 20 bases lying between them. The CDR3 extends over 15 amino acids. Germline loops: CDR1 SGDLS, CDR2 YYNGEE. The CDR3 nucleotides are TGTGCCAGCAGCTCCCGGGAAGGCCCAACGGGTGAGCAGTTCTTC. Protein sequence: CASSSREGPTGEQFF.

This clone was detected only a few times. The chain has TRBV6-1 and TRBJ1-5, with 7 bases matching TRBD1. J was trimmed by 2 bases and V by 4 bases; bases with no gene match: 14. The CDR3 totals 18 residues. Germline values: CDR1 MNHNS, CDR2 SASEGT. The CDR3 sequence: CASSVDRDGYAGNQPQHF. The CDR3 region has the DNA TGTGCCAGCAGTGTCGACAGGGACGGGTATGCGGGCAATCAGCCCCAGCATTTT.

The chain joins TRBV12-5 to TRBJ2-5; TRBD2 matches 11 bases. The end of the DNA is better explained by TRBJ2-7, so the J call may be wrong. The CDR3 totals 14 residues. The germline V gene encodes CDR1 LGHNT and CDR2 FRNRAP. This CDR3 reads CASSPRLAGYEQYF. CDR3 in DNA: TGTGCTTCCTCCCCCCGACTAGCGGGATACGAGCAGTACTTC.

The rearrangement links TRBV7-1 to TRBJ1-3; the D is unclear. TRBV7-1 qualifies as an ORF whose function is uncertain. V was trimmed by 7 bases and J by 0 bases, leaving 19 bases between them. The CDR3 spans 17 residues. Here the CDR3 reads CASTSYTLGISGNTIYF. For the CDR3, the DNA is TGTGCCAGCACCTCCTACACCCTGGGGATCTCTGGAAACACCATATATTTT.

This rearrangement joins TRBV30 to TRBJ2-2; no clear D gene. V lost 5 bases, J lost 0 bases, and 10 bases lay in between. The CDR3 totals 14 residues. The germline V gene encodes CDR1 GTSNPN and CDR2 SVGIG (reference sequence). For the CDR3, the DNA is TGTGCCTGGTTACTGACGGCGAACACCGGGGAGCTGTTTTTT. As protein: CAWLLTANTGELFF.

This chain links TRBV4-2 with TRBJ2-7; 13 bases map to TRBD2. The CDR3 sequence is 19 residues long. V shed 0 bases, J shed 6 bases, and the junction held 14 bases outside the gene matches. CDR1 and CDR2 (germline): LGHNA, YNFKEQ. The CDR3 loop reads CASSQERGLAGSILGEQYF. The CDR3 bases are TGTGCCAGCAGCCAAGAAAGGGGACTAGCGGGATCAATCCTGGGCGAGCAGTACTTC.

The rearrangement links TRBV14 to TRBJ1-2, with D hard to call. CDR3 length: 13 amino acids. The V and J ends lost 2 bases and 3 bases respectively, with 7 bases between them. CDR1 is SGHDN, CDR2 FVKESK, per germline. CDR3 region: CASSQKTYYGYTF. The CDR3 DNA reads as TGTGCCAGCAGCCAAAAGACCTACTATGGCTACACCTTC.

The rearrangement links TRBV21-1 to TRBJ1-5; the table names TRBD1, a call not compared with the DNA. TRBV21-1 is a documented pseudogene. CDR3 length: 15 residues. The CDR3 DNA sequence: TGTGCCAGCAGTCCGGGACAGGGTTCCAATCAGCCCCAGCATTTT. This gives the protein CASSPGQGSNQPQHF.

About this clone: The sample holds other DNA sequences that translate to the same CDR3. V is TRBV5-1 and J is TRBJ1-2; D is perhaps TRBD1 (5 bases). V shed 7 bases and J shed 2 bases, with 9 bases lying between them. The CDR3 totals 12 residues. CDR1 and CDR2 (germline): SGHRS, YFSETQ. Written as DNA, the CDR3 is TGCGCCAGCTCCCGGGACAACTATGGCTACACCTTC. Encoded protein: CASSRDNYGYTF.

J is TRBJ2-7 and V is TRBV19, with 9 bases identical to TRBD1. Losses at the gene ends were 8 bases for V and 5 bases for J; bases not matched to a gene: 13. Germline assignment: CDR1 LNHDA and CDR2 SQIVND (reference sequence). CDR3 length: 15 residues. This CDR3 reads CASSSGTGNTHEQYF. As DNA, the CDR3 is TGTGCCAGTTCGAGCGGGACAGGGAATACCCACGAGCAGTACTTC. Together with reference TRBV19 and TRBJ2-7, the CDR3 gives the full variable domain: DGGITQSPKYLFRKEGQNVTLSCEQNLNHDAMYWYRQDPGQGLRLIYYSQIVNDFQKGDIAEGYSVSREKKESFPLTVTSAQKNPTAFYLCASSSGTGNTHEQYFGPGTRLTVT.

This clone was counted between two and nine times. The chain is built from TRBV27 and TRBJ2-7; D might be TRBD1 (5 bases). Trimming removed 10 bases at V and 1 base at J, with 17 bases between. Germline CDR1 MNHEY, CDR2 SMNVEV (reference sequence). The CDR3 length is 14 residues. This CDR3 is CATSRQSPSYEQYF. As DNA, the CDR3 is TGTGCCACCTCCCGACAGTCGCCTTCCTACGAGCAGTACTTC.

Turning to this clone: The sample carries other DNA sequences with the same CDR3. The V call is TRBV19, the J call TRBJ2-4, with D perhaps matching TRBD2 (7 bases). V was trimmed by 1 base and J by 7 bases, leaving 14 bases between them. The length of the CDR3 is 15 residues. Germline assignment: CDR1 LNHDA and CDR2 SQIVND (reference sequence). CDR3 in amino acids: CASSIGEGGRNIQYF. CDR3 DNA: TGTGCCAGTAGTATAGGGGAGGGGGGTCGCAACATTCAGTACTTC.